The 27 T cell receptor beta chains in this list originate from one sample, sequenced in a study of T cells in Graves' hyperthyroidism and ophthalmopathy. Amplification targeted TCR beta CDR3 regions from RNA transcripts. The primer set for the first-round RT-PCR of the TCR CDR3 was HTBI. TCRdb re-called the multiplex PCR reads with MiXCR, one entry per CDR3 protein. The table has around 800,000 distinct CDR3 sequences, roughly 40% seen once. Sequencing was carried out using blood. All receptors come from a man in his late teens or twenties with Graves' hyperthyroidism.

Only a few counts were recorded for this clonotype. The chain joins TRBV6-5 to TRBJ2-7; TRBD1 agrees at 8 bases. V dropped 0 bases and J dropped 5; count of bases not matched to a gene: 9. The CDR3 runs to 16 residues. Germline lookup yields CDR1 MNHEY and CDR2 SVGAGI. CDR3 in amino acids: CASSYSRTGRPHEQYF. The CDR3 DNA is TGTGCCAGCAGTTACTCGAGGACAGGGCGTCCACACGAGCAGTACTTC.

Worth noting for this clonotype: The conserved final phenylalanine or tryptophan is absent from the CDR3, which likely points to a read error. J is TRBJ1-2 and V is TRBV2; D is undetermined. Per germline, CDR1 SNHLY and CDR2 FYNNEI. CDR3 size: 14 residues. Trimming cost V 6 bases and J 8 bases, with 19 bases left between them. The CDR3 is CASRRADEAYGYTL. The DNA for the CDR3 is TGTGCCAGCAGAAGGGCGGATGAAGCCTACGGCTACACCTTA.

The gene calls are TRBV7-2 and TRBJ2-7; 9 bases agree with TRBD2. V shed 1 base, J shed 5 bases, and the junction held 6 bases outside the gene matches. CDR1 is SGHTA and CDR2 is FQGNSA in the germline V gene. The CDR3 extends over 15 amino acids. This CDR3 is CASSLVGGRADEQYF. The CDR3 DNA reads as TGTGCCAGCAGCTTAGTCGGCGGGAGGGCCGACGAGCAGTACTTC.

This clonotype was counted at least ten times. The V call is TRBV5-6, the J call TRBJ1-2; a weak D match, TRBD1 (6 bases). The CDR3 is 14 residues long. Germline CDR1 SGHDT, CDR2 YYEEEE. Trimming pared 4 bases from V and 4 bases from J, leaving 14 bases between. The CDR3 sequence is CASSESQGSYGYTF. Here the CDR3 DNA reads TGTGCCAGCAGCGAATCACAGGGTAGCTATGGCTACACCTTC.

This clonotype was picked up many times. V usage is TRBV2 and J usage is TRBJ2-2, with a possible D match to TRBD1 (5 bases). Trimming removed 5 bases at V and 0 bases at J, with 10 bases between. The CDR3 runs to 15 residues. Germline V CDR1 and CDR2: SNHLY, FYNNEI. CDR3 sequence reads: CASSQVRANTGELFF. CDR3 nucleotides: TGTGCCAGCAGTCAGGTCAGGGCGAACACCGGGGAGCTGTTTTTT.

This clonotype was counted between two and nine times. The chain has TRBV12-3 or TRBV12-4 and TRBJ2-7, with D perhaps matching TRBD1 or TRBD2 (5 bases each). This CDR3 is built from 14 residues. The V and J ends lost 4 bases and 2 bases respectively, with 12 bases between them. CDR3 bases: TGTGCCAGCAGTTCCGGGACGGCCGCCTACGAGCAGTACTTC. Protein: CASSSGTAAYEQYF.

The V call is TRBV12-3 or TRBV12-4, the J call TRBJ1-5; D call uncertain. This CDR3 region has 14 residues. The ends were cut back, 7 bases at V and 7 bases at J, with 17 bases in the middle. The CDR3 DNA follows: TGTGCCAGCACCAACGGGCAGCCAGACCAGCCCCAGCATTTT. Its protein product is CASTNGQPDQPQHF.

This clonotype was counted at least ten times. This chain joins TRBV10-2 and TRBJ1-2; tentatively, D is TRBD1 (5 bases). The germline V gene has CDR1 WSHSY and CDR2 SAAADI. V was cut by 3 bases and J by 2 bases, with 10 bases left in between. This CDR3 spans 14 amino acids. This chain's CDR3 is CASSDAGTNYGYTF. The CDR3 DNA reads as TGCGCCAGCAGTGATGCAGGGACCAACTATGGCTACACCTTC.

This clonotype was detected many times. The chain joins TRBV9 to TRBJ1-2; a possible D gene is TRBD1 (5 bases). Between the trimmed V and J ends, which lost 0 bases and 8 bases, there was a span of 11 bases. Germline lookup yields CDR1 SGDLS and CDR2 YYNGEE. CDR3 length: 13 residues. CDR3: CASSVGPREGYTF. In DNA form, the CDR3 reads TGTGCCAGCAGCGTAGGCCCCAGGGAGGGCTACACCTTC.

This chain links TRBV7-2 with TRBJ2-7, with 13 positions matching TRBD2. From germline, CDR1 is SGHTA and CDR2 FQGNSA. This CDR3 is built from 18 residues. Losses at the gene ends were 5 bases for V and 3 bases for J; bases not matched to a gene: 13. The CDR3 here is CASSVIHEGLAGFYEQYF. CDR3 nucleotides: TGTGCCAGCAGCGTTATACATGAGGGACTAGCGGGGTTCTACGAGCAGTACTTC.

This clonotype was seen at least ten times. This rearrangement joins TRBV19 to TRBJ2-7; D perhaps matches TRBD2 (5 bases). The CDR3 is 11 amino acids. CDR1 LNHDA and CDR2 SQIVND come from the germline V gene (reference sequence). V was clipped by 4 bases and J by 10 bases, with 11 bases between them. The CDR3 protein is CASSRSEVQYF. The CDR3 DNA reads TGTGCCAGTAGTAGATCGGAGGTACAGTACTTC. The whole variable domain, filled in from reference TRBV19 and TRBJ2-7, reads DGGITQSPKYLFRKEGQNVTLSCEQNLNHDAMYWYRQDPGQGLRLIYYSQIVNDFQKGDIAEGYSVSREKKESFPLTVTSAQKNPTAFYLCASSRSEVQYFGPGTRLTVT.

Comment on this clonotype: A read error may account for a junction end that differs from germline. V usage is TRBV12-3 or TRBV12-4 and J usage is TRBJ2-5, with 8 bases that match TRBD1. The CDR3 contains 14 residues. CDR3 DNA: TGTGCCAGCAGGGCGGACAGGGCATTAGAGAGCCAGTACTTC. Translating gives CASRADRALESQYF.

Worth noting for this clonotype: This CDR3 fails to terminate in the conserved phenylalanine or tryptophan, so it likely reflects a read error. The DNA is left out, because the CDR3 cannot be placed on it with certainty; the CDR3 is given as TCRdb lists it. This rearrangement joins TRBV12-3 or TRBV12-4 to TRBJ2-6; TRBD2, the table's D call, was not compared with the DNA. The CDR3 is 9 amino acids in total, end residues counted. This CDR3 reads CASSLEASG.

The rearrangement links TRBV12-3 or TRBV12-4 to TRBJ1-5; D might be TRBD1 (6 bases). The CDR3 sequence is 16 residues long. V was pared by 5 bases and J by 7 bases, with 21 bases between. The CDR3 DNA sequence: TGTGCCAGCAGTCCGGGCCCGACAGGTTCTTTGCAGCCCCAGCATTTT. This translates into CASSPGPTGSLQPQHF.

Here the CDR3 reads CASSFEGTGGSGEQYF. The CDR3 bases are TGTGCCAGCAGCTTCGAGGGGACAGGGGGTAGTGGCGAGCAGTACTTC. The chain employs TRBV7-9 and TRBJ2-7; 11 bases fit TRBD1. CDR1 and CDR2 from the germline V gene are SEHNR and FQNEAQ (reference sequence). V was pared by 3 bases and J by 6 bases, with 10 bases of the junction left unmatched. The CDR3 runs 16 residues.

This clonotype appeared many times. The chain couples TRBV19 to TRBJ2-7; D possibly corresponds to TRBD1 (6 bases). The V end lost 4 bases, the J end lost 5 bases, and 12 bases lay between the germline ends. The germline V gene has CDR1 LNHDA and CDR2 SQIVND (reference sequence). The CDR3 spans 13 residues. The CDR3 loop reads CASSNPDSHEQYF. In DNA form, the CDR3 reads TGTGCCAGTAGTAATCCGGACAGCCACGAGCAGTACTTC.

The chain has TRBV20-1 and TRBJ2-6; 11 bases are shared with TRBD1. CDR1 is DFQATT and CDR2 is SNEGSKA in the germline V gene (reference sequence). The CDR3 runs 17 residues. The ends lost 5 bases at V and 0 bases at J; junction bases unmatched: 6. This CDR3 reads CSAPRDRGASGANVLTF. CDR3 nucleotides: TGCAGTGCTCCCCGGGACAGGGGGGCCTCTGGGGCCAACGTCCTGACTTTC.

The chain carries TRBV12-3 or TRBV12-4 and TRBJ2-2; tentatively, D is TRBD2 (5 bases). The V and J ends lost 3 bases and 5 bases respectively, with 19 bases between them. The CDR3 totals 17 residues. Here the CDR3 reads CASSLVGSPPRTGELFF. As DNA, the CDR3 is TGTGCCAGCAGTTTGGTGGGGAGCCCGCCGAGGACCGGGGAGCTGTTTTTT.

The chain uses TRBV6-1 and TRBJ2-5; the D is unclear. CDR1 is MNHNS, CDR2 SASEGT, per germline. Trimming removed 5 bases at V and 5 bases at J, with 12 bases between. The CDR3 covers 13 residues. The CDR3 region has the DNA TGTGCCAGCAGTTACCGCCCCGGGGAGACCCAGTACTTC. Its translation is CASSYRPGETQYF.

The gene calls are TRBV7-2 and TRBJ2-6; a possible D gene is TRBD2 (7 bases). Germline CDR1 is SGHTA and CDR2 is FQGNSA. CDR3 length equals 17 residues. V was pared by 1 base and J by 4 bases, with 14 bases between. Here the CDR3 reads CASSLEGGSGGANVLTF. In DNA form, the CDR3 reads TGTGCCAGCAGCTTAGAGGGGGGGAGTGGAGGGGCCAACGTCCTGACTTTC.

The chain joins TRBV6-1 to TRBJ1-5; tentatively, D is TRBD1 (5 bases). Germline loops: CDR1 MNHNS, CDR2 SASEGT. The CDR3 is made up of 13 amino acids. V gave up 8 bases and J gave up 5 bases, with 13 bases separating them. Written as DNA, the CDR3 is TGTGCCAGCGGTGCGGGACCGGATCAGCCCCAGCATTTT. Its translation is CASGAGPDQPQHF.

This chain links TRBV4-3 with TRBJ1-1; TRBD1 might be the D (5 bases). Germline V lookup: CDR1 LGHNA, CDR2 YSLEER. The germline V and J ends were trimmed by 1 base and 3 bases, with 9 bases remaining between them. The CDR3 extends over 14 amino acids. The CDR3 sequence is CASSQGRGYTEAFF. CDR3 in DNA: TGCGCCAGCAGCCAAGGCCGGGGCTACACTGAAGCTTTCTTT.

CDR3 sequence reads: CASSDPQGGHPIVRSSPLHF. As DNA, the CDR3 is TGTGCCAGCAGTGACCCACAGGGAGGGCATCCAATCGTCCGTAGTTCACCCCTCCACTTT. The chain recombines TRBV6-4 with TRBJ1-6, with D perhaps TRBD1 (6 bases). The V end lost 2 bases, the J end lost 9 bases, and 29 bases lay between the germline ends. Looked up from germline, CDR1 is MRHNA and CDR2 is SNTAGT. The CDR3 runs 20 residues.

The sample holds a few counts of this clonotype. The rearrangement joins TRBV14 to TRBJ1-2; D gene ambiguous. Trimming took 1 base from V and 1 from J, leaving 7 bases between them. Germline V gives CDR1 SGHDN, CDR2 FVKESK. This CDR3 comprises 14 residues. CDR3 in DNA: TGTGCCAGCAGCCAAGGGGGAGTTAACTATGGCTACACCTTC. This encodes CASSQGGVNYGYTF.

This clonotype was detected a few times. V usage is TRBV20-1 and J usage is TRBJ2-2; possibly TRBD1 for D (5 bases). The CDR3 sequence is 14 residues long. The ends were cut back, 6 bases at V and 1 base at J, with 12 bases in the middle. The germline CDR1 and CDR2 sequences are DFQATT and SNEGSKA (reference sequence). This chain's CDR3 is CSALDSENTGELFF. The CDR3 region has the DNA TGCAGTGCCCTAGACAGTGAGAACACCGGGGAGCTGTTTTTT.

This chain joins TRBV3-1 and TRBJ2-7; D ambiguous. Germline V gene sequence: CDR1 LGHDT, CDR2 YNNKEL (reference sequence). The CDR3 runs to 13 residues. The V end lost 2 bases, the J end lost 2 bases, and 7 bases lay between the germline ends. The CDR3 loop reads CASSQHLAYEQYF. CDR3 coding DNA: TGTGCCAGCAGCCAACATCTAGCCTACGAGCAGTACTTC.

About this clonotype itself: Compared with germline, one end of the junction differs, possibly owing to a read error. V and J are TRBV9 and TRBJ1-1; D gene uncertain. The CDR3 runs to 14 residues. Germline CDR1 is SGDLS and CDR2 is YYNGEE. The CDR3 spells CTSSVEDVGPEAFF. In DNA form, the CDR3 reads TGTACCAGCAGCGTAGAGGACGTGGGCCCTGAAGCTTTCTTT.